This paragraph covers one T cell receptor beta chain sequence. Method: immunoSEQ multiplex PCR; TCRdb's copy keeps in-frame clones and lacks some. The sample lists 200,000 or so clones; over 75% were seen once. This sample stems from a study of blood T cell repertoires in COVID-19. Living in 24 US areas, the participants were between roughly 18 and 95 years of age. This receptor was obtained from a woman aged 40 to 50 with acute COVID-19. Sequences were obtained from PBMCs or T cells enriched from blood (not recorded which).

The CDR3: CASSRGGYTEAFF. CDR3 DNA: TGTGCCAGCAGCCGGGGGGGGTACACTGAAGCTTTCTTT. J is TRBJ1-1 and V is TRBV12-3 or TRBV12-4; weak D call: TRBD1 (5 bases). The CDR3 spans 13 residues. V gave up 6 bases and J gave up 3 bases, with 11 bases separating them.